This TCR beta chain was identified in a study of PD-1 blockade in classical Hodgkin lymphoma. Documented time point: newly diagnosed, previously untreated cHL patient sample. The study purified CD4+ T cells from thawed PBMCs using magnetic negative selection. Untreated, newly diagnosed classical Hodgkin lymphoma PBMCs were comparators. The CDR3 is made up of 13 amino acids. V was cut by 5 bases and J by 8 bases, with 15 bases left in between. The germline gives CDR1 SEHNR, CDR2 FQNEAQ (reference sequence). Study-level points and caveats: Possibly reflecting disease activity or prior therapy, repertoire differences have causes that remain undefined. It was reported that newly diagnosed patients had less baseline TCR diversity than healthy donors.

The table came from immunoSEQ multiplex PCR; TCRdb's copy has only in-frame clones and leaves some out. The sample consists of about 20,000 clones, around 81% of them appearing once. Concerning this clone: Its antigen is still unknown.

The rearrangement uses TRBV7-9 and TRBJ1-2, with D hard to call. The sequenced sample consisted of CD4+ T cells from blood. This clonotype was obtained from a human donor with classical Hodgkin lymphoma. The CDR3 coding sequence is TGTGCCAGCAGCCCCTCCGGGGTAGTAGGCTACACCTTC. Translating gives CASSPSGVVGYTF.